This TCR beta chain was sequenced in a study of shared clonotypes between healthy human individuals. TCRdb's copy holds only in-frame clones and misses some; the assay was immunoSEQ multiplex PCR. The repertoire holds roughly 2,000,000 clones, about 95% seen once, with 1.2% in the top ten. Whole-study results and caveats: Estimated richness values were generally larger in naive subsets than in memory subsets.

The naive CD8 fraction comprised CD45RO-negative cells positively selected for CCR7 and excluded terminally differentiated effector memory CD45RA+ cells. Donors comprised only Caucasian adults living in Nashville, Tennessee. On this clone itself: The antigen remains undetermined.

Material: naive CD8+ T cells sorted from blood. The receptor comes from a man aged 18 to 30 in good health.

The CDR3 sequence: CASTRTGGGEQYF. CDR3 nucleotides: TGTGCCAGCACAAGGACAGGGGGAGGGGAGCAGTACTTC. The chain is built from TRBV27 and TRBJ2-7, with TRBD1 matching over 10 bases. Germline trimming cut 7 bases from V and 7 bases from J; bases unmatched to any gene: 7. Germline V CDR1 and CDR2: MNHEY, SMNVEV (reference sequence). The CDR3 is 13 amino acids.